Shown below are 30 T cell receptor beta chains from a single sample sequenced in a study of T cells after yellow fever vaccination. Via MiXCR, TCRdb re-called the 5' RACE reads, giving one row per CDR3 protein. This table has about 74,000 distinct CDR3 sequences, around 6.5% appearing once. Source: CD8+ T cells sorted from PBMCs, taken about 5 days after the first yellow fever vaccination. These receptors all come from a man aged 18 to 29 who received the YFV17D yellow fever vaccine.

This clonotype was counted a single time. A much larger clone lies one base from this, so it may be a read error. The V call is TRBV7-3, the J call TRBJ2-3; 7 nucleotides agree with TRBD2. V shed 5 bases, J shed 3 bases, and the junction held 8 bases outside the gene matches. Germline V gene data show CDR1 as SGHTA and CDR2 as FQGTGA. The CDR3 has 15 residues. The CDR3: CASSLTGGWTDTQYF. The CDR3 DNA sequence: TGTGCCAGCAGCCTGACGGGGGGATGGACAGATACGCAGTATTTT.

Notes on this clonotype: This could be a read error, since a much larger clone is one nucleotide away. The rearrangement links TRBV4-1 to TRBJ2-5, with 7 bases aligning to TRBD1. The CDR3 is 16 amino acids. CDR1 and CDR2 from the germline V gene are MGHRA and YSYEKL. V gave up 1 base and J gave up 5 bases; unmatched junction bases: 10. CDR3 nucleotide sequence: TGCGCCAGCAGCCAAGGGGACAGTGGAATAGAGGAGACCCAGTACTTC. Amino acids: CASSQGDSGIEETQYF.

In its sample, this clonotype was seen many times. V usage is TRBV19 and J usage is TRBJ2-3; tentatively, D is TRBD1 (6 bases). There are 12 residues in the CDR3. V was pared by 6 bases and J by 3 bases, with 7 bases between. The germline gives CDR1 LNHDA, CDR2 SQIVND (reference sequence). In DNA form, the CDR3 reads TGTGCCAGTAGGCAGGGGACAGATACGCAGTATTTT. It translates to CASRQGTDTQYF. The entire variable domain, with the rest obtained from reference TRBV19 and TRBJ2-3, is as follows: DGGITQSPKYLFRKEGQNVTLSCEQNLNHDAMYWYRQDPGQGLRLIYYSQIVNDFQKGDIAEGYSVSREKKESFPLTVTSAQKNPTAFYLCASRQGTDTQYFGPGTRLTVL.

In its sample, this clonotype was seen many times. This chain uses TRBV6-1 with TRBJ2-4; D remains unclear. The CDR3 runs to 12 residues. Germline lookup yields CDR1 MNHNS and CDR2 SASEGT. Trimming stripped 5 bases from V and 0 bases from J, with 2 bases between. The CDR3 protein is CASSLAKNIQYF. CDR3 in DNA: TGTGCCAGCAGTTTAGCCAAAAACATTCAGTACTTC.

This clonotype was recorded at least ten times. The chain links TRBV6-2 or TRBV6-3 to TRBJ1-1; the D is unclear. V dropped 0 bases and J dropped 7 bases, with 6 bases sitting between them. This CDR3 is 12 amino acids long. Germline CDR1 reads MNHEY; CDR2 reads SVGEGT. DNA for the CDR3: TGTGCCAGCAGTTACTCGAATTATGAAGCTTTCTTT. As protein: CASSYSNYEAFF.

This chain's CDR3 is CASSRGGGTYEQYV. The CDR3 nucleotides are TGTGCCAGCAGCCGTGGCGGGGGGACCTACGAGCAGTACGTC. The chain uses TRBV6-1 and TRBJ2-7; 8 nucleotides line up with TRBD2. V trimming: 6 bases; J trimming: 2 bases; junction bases outside the gene matches: 6. The CDR3 covers 14 residues. CDR1 is MNHNS, CDR2 SASEGT, per germline.

The chain links TRBV27 to TRBJ2-7; 7 bases line up with TRBD2. Germline values: CDR1 MNHEY, CDR2 SMNVEV (reference sequence). J lost 2 bases, V lost 3 bases, and 7 bases had no gene match. This CDR3 region has 15 residues. The chain's CDR3 is CASSLTGGEAYEQYF. Here the CDR3 DNA reads TGTGCCAGCAGTTTGACTGGGGGGGAGGCCTACGAGCAGTACTTC.

This clonotype was detected a few times. This rearrangement joins TRBV6-5 to TRBJ1-4; 7 positions agree with TRBD1. Germline V gene sequence: CDR1 MNHEY, CDR2 SVGAGI. The CDR3 has 15 residues. V lost 6 bases to trimming and J lost 1 base; unmatched junction nucleotides: 5. CDR3 sequence (DNA): TGTGCCAGCAGGTACCGGGACAGAACTAATGAAAAACTGTTTTTT. It specifies CASRYRDRTNEKLFF.

The gene calls are TRBV7-3 and TRBJ2-1; tentatively, D is TRBD2 (6 bases). V was cut by 1 base and J by 2 bases, with 12 bases left in between. The CDR3 extends over 16 amino acids. Per germline, CDR1 SGHTA and CDR2 FQGTGA. CDR3 in amino acids: CASSLNSGLAYNEQFF. The DNA for the CDR3 is TGTGCCAGCAGCTTAAATAGCGGATTAGCCTACAATGAGCAGTTCTTC.

The chain uses TRBV27 and TRBJ2-3, with D uncertain. The V gene lost 4 bases and the J gene lost 0 bases, with 8 bases spanning the gap. The CDR3 covers 14 residues. Germline V gene data show CDR1 as MNHEY and CDR2 as SMNVEV (reference sequence). The CDR3 region is CASSSKDSTDTQYF. CDR3 coding DNA: TGTGCCAGCAGTTCAAAAGACAGCACAGATACGCAGTATTTT.

The rearrangement joins TRBV12-3 or TRBV12-4 to TRBJ2-4; unclear D gene. CDR3 length: 18 residues. The V gene lost 3 bases and the J gene lost 1 base, with 19 bases spanning the gap. The chain's CDR3 is CASSFIRQVFGAKNIQYF. CDR3 sequence (DNA): TGTGCCAGCAGTTTTATAAGACAAGTATTTGGGGCCAAAAACATTCAGTACTTC.

This chain uses TRBV4-3 with TRBJ2-1; possibly TRBD1 for D (6 bases). Germline V gene lookup returns CDR1 LGHNA and CDR2 YSLEER. Trimming took 0 bases from V and 10 from J, leaving 16 bases between them. CDR3 size: 15 residues. CDR3: CASSQDSGRGREQFF. The CDR3 coding sequence is TGCGCCAGCAGCCAAGATAGTGGCAGGGGACGGGAGCAGTTCTTC.

The table lists this clonotype with a few counts. It is unclear where the CDR3 begins or ends on the DNA, so no DNA is shown, and the CDR3 is as TCRdb lists it. The chain joins TRBV7-9 to TRBJ2-2; TRBD1, the table's D call, lacks a check against the DNA. The germline V gene encodes CDR1 SEHNR and CDR2 FQNEAQ (reference sequence). From its first to its last residue, the CDR3 has 16 amino acids. The CDR3 here is CASSIPGQPTGELFFF.

Here the CDR3 reads CASSPLQGQTHSGANVLTF. For the CDR3, the DNA is TGTGCCAGCAGCCCACTCCAGGGACAGACACACTCTGGGGCCAACGTCCTGACTTTC. The V and J genes are TRBV6-1 and TRBJ2-6; TRBD1 aligns across 7 bases. CDR1 is MNHNS, CDR2 SASEGT, per germline. This CDR3 contains 19 residues. V dropped 6 bases and J dropped 0; count of bases not matched to a gene: 14.

This clonotype was detected a few times. V and J are TRBV10-3 and TRBJ2-1; 11 bases match TRBD2. The CDR3 loop spans 16 amino acids. Unmatched junction bases numbered 7, after V lost 4 bases and J lost 5 bases. Germline assignment: CDR1 ENHRY and CDR2 SYGVKD. The CDR3 DNA follows: TGTGCCATCAGTGCTAGTCTAGCGGGGGGTAACAATGAGCAGTTCTTC. Translating gives CAISASLAGGNNEQFF.

This clonotype has more than one count but fewer than ten. The chain links TRBV11-2 to TRBJ2-5; D uncertain. Between the trimmed V and J ends, which lost 4 bases and 5 bases, there was a span of 20 bases. From germline, CDR1 is SGHAT and CDR2 FQNNGV. The CDR3 spans 16 residues. CDR3 region: CASSSPGLPSRETQYF. The CDR3 bases are TGTGCCAGCAGCTCCCCGGGTCTACCCTCCAGGGAGACCCAGTACTTC.

This clonotype was detected once. The V gene is TRBV12-3 or TRBV12-4, the J gene TRBJ2-7; D ambiguous. V lost 10 bases, J lost 2 bases, and 15 bases lay in between. This CDR3 region has 13 residues. The CDR3 nucleotides read TGTGCCAACAGCAATTGGACGCCCTACGAGCAGTACTTC. Protein sequence: CANSNWTPYEQYF.

V usage is TRBV6-5 and J usage is TRBJ2-1, with D maybe TRBD1 (5 bases). Germline loops: CDR1 MNHEY, CDR2 SVGAGI. The length of the CDR3 is 15 residues. V dropped 2 bases and J dropped 9 bases, with 17 bases sitting between them. The CDR3 region has the DNA TGTGCCAGCAGTTACACCTCCGGGTGGGGCGGTGAGCAGTTCTTC. Translated: CASSYTSGWGGEQFF.

There are a few counts of this clonotype. This chain joins TRBV7-2 and TRBJ2-1; 9 nucleotides line up with TRBD1. V lost 5 bases and J lost 4; bases outside the gene matches: 6. The CDR3 is 15 residues long. Germline V lookup: CDR1 SGHTA, CDR2 FQGNSA. CDR3 residues: CASSPRDREYNEQFF. For the CDR3, the DNA is TGTGCCAGCAGCCCCCGGGACAGGGAATACAATGAGCAGTTCTTC.

This clonotype appeared a few times. The chain employs TRBV12-3 or TRBV12-4 and TRBJ1-2; TRBD1 is a possible D gene (6 bases). CDR3 size: 16 residues. V was shortened by 8 bases and J by 4 bases, with 23 bases between the two germline ends. CDR3 DNA sequence: TGTGCCAGCGCACCGGGGGGGACAACAGGGCTCTATGGCTACACCTTC. Its protein product is CASAPGGTTGLYGYTF.

This clonotype turned up a few times. This chain links TRBV14 with TRBJ1-2; D gene unclear. Germline V gene sequence: CDR1 SGHDN, CDR2 FVKESK. This CDR3 is 14 amino acids long. Deletions cut 4 bases from V and 4 bases from J, with 13 bases between. This CDR3 reads CASSRRTGLYGYTF. DNA of the CDR3: TGTGCCAGCAGCCGGAGGACGGGCCTCTATGGCTACACCTTC.

This clonotype occurred many times. This chain links TRBV5-1 with TRBJ2-7; the match to TRBD1 covers 10 bases. The germline CDR1 and CDR2 sequences are SGHRS and YFSETQ. V was pared by 3 bases and J by 6 bases, with 3 bases of the junction left unmatched. The CDR3 runs to 13 residues. The CDR3 protein is CASSYGTGVEQYF. CDR3 bases: TGCGCCAGCAGCTACGGGACAGGGGTCGAGCAGTACTTC.

This clonotype was found many times. This sequence joins TRBV6-5 and TRBJ1-5; the D gene is possibly TRBD1 (5 bases). The CDR3 runs 14 residues. Germline V CDR1 and CDR2: MNHEY, SVGAGI. V was trimmed by 4 bases and J by 6 bases, leaving 13 bases between them. The CDR3 DNA sequence: TGTGCCAGCAGTTTCGGGGGGAGGGGTCAGCCCCAGCATTTT. It specifies CASSFGGRGQPQHF.

The DNA for the CDR3 is TGTGCCAGCATCGGGCTGCCCGAAGAGACCCAGTACTTC. It translates to CASIGLPEETQYF. The V gene is TRBV11-2, the J gene TRBJ2-5, with D unresolved. V was trimmed by 7 bases and J by 3 bases, leaving 12 bases between them. There are 13 residues in the CDR3. Germline CDR1 is SGHAT and CDR2 is FQNNGV. The entire variable domain, with the rest obtained from reference TRBV11-2 and TRBJ2-5, is as follows: EAGVAQSPRYKIIEKRQSVAFWCNPISGHATLYWYQQILGQGPKLLIQFQNNGVVDDSQLPKDRFSAERLKGVDSTLKIQPAKLEDSAVYLCASIGLPEETQYFGPGTRLLVL.

The V and J genes are TRBV27 and TRBJ2-7, with TRBD1 matching 12 bases. The germline gives CDR1 MNHEY, CDR2 SMNVEV (reference sequence). This CDR3 is built from 15 residues. Germline trimming cut 5 bases from V and 2 bases from J; bases unmatched to any gene: 4. As DNA, the CDR3 is TGTGCCAGCAGTGAAGGGACAGGGGGCGCCTACGAGCAGTACGTC. Its protein is CASSEGTGGAYEQYV.

Points on this clonotype: A read error may produce the germline difference seen at one junction end. The chain employs TRBV6-6 and TRBJ2-7; D possibly corresponds to TRBD2 (5 bases). This CDR3 has 12 residues. The V gene's germline CDR1 is MNHNY and CDR2 SVGAGI (reference sequence). The CDR3 DNA follows: TGTGCCAGCAATTACTCCGGGGACGAGCAGTACTTC. This gives the protein CASNYSGDEQYF.

The chain links TRBV12-3 or TRBV12-4 to TRBJ1-5; the D is unclear. This CDR3 spans 13 amino acids. Trimming removed 8 bases at V and 4 bases at J, with 12 bases between. The CDR3 coding sequence is TGTGCCAGCGGGGTAGGCGGTAATCAGCCCCAGCATTTT. Translating gives CASGVGGNQPQHF.

This clonotype was seen many times. The chain couples TRBV6-5 to TRBJ2-5; perhaps TRBD2 as D (7 bases). The V gene's germline CDR1 is MNHEY and CDR2 SVGAGI. The CDR3 contains 16 residues. Trimming cost V 4 bases and J 4 bases, with 19 bases left between them. CDR3 coding DNA: TGTGCCAGCAGTTCCCCCCGGGGGGCGCAGAGAGAGACCCAGTACTTC. Protein product: CASSSPRGAQRETQYF.

The rearrangement links TRBV29-1 to TRBJ2-5; no clear D gene. Trimming took 3 bases from V and 0 from J, leaving 5 bases between them. The CDR3 extends over 12 amino acids. Germline CDR1 reads SQVTM; CDR2 reads ANQGSEA. CDR3 DNA: TGCAGCGTTGACGACTACCAAGAGACCCAGTACTTC. Translation: CSVDDYQETQYF.

The table lists this clonotype with many counts. The chain combines TRBV7-9 with TRBJ2-1; 9 bases align to TRBD2. V was pared by 4 bases and J by 2 bases, with 9 bases of the junction left unmatched. The germline CDR1 and CDR2 sequences are SEHNR and FQNEAQ (reference sequence). This CDR3 region has 17 residues. Here the CDR3 DNA reads TGTGCCAGCAGCTCGCAGCGGGGGGTAAAAACCTACAATGAGCAGTTCTTC. Protein: CASSSQRGVKTYNEQFF.